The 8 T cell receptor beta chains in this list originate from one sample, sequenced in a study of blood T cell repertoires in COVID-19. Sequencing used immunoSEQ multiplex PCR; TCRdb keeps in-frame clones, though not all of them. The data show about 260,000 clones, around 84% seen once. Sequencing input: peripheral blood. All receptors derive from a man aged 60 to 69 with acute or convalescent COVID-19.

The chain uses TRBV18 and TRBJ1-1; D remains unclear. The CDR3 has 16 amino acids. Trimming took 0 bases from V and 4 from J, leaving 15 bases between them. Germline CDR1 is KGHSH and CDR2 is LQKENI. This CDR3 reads CASSPPLSGIGTEAFF. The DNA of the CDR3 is TGTGCCAGCTCACCACCGCTTAGCGGCATCGGCACTGAAGCTTTCTTT. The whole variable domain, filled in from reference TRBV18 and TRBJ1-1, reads NAGVMQNPRHLVRRRGQEARLRCSPMKGHSHVYWYRQLPEEGLKFMVYLQKENIIDESGMPKERFSAEFPKEGPSILRIQQVVRGDSAAYFCASSPPLSGIGTEAFFGQGTRLTVV.

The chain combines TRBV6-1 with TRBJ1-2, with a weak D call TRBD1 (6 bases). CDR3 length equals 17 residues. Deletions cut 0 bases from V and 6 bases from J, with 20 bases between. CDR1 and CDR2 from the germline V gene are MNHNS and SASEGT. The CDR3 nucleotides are TGTGCCAGCAGTGAAGCAAGCGCGGGCCCTAGGGGGAATGGCTACACCTTC. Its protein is CASSEASAGPRGNGYTF.

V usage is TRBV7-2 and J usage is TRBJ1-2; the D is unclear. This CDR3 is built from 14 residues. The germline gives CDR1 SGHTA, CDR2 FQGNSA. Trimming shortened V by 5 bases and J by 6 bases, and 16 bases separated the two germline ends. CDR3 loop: CASSPGYPGDGYTF. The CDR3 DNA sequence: TGTGCCAGCAGCCCGGGGTACCCTGGGGATGGCTACACCTTC.

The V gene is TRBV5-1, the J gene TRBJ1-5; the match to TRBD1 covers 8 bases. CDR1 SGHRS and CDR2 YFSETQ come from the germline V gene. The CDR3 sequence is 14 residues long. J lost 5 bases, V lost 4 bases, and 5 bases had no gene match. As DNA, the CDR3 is TGCGCCAGCAGCCCGGGACAGGCGGATCAGCCCCAGCATTTT. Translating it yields CASSPGQADQPQHF. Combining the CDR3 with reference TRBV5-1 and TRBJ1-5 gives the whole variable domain KAGVTQTPRYLIKTRGQQVTLSCSPISGHRSVSWYQQTPGQGLQFLFEYFSETQRNKGNFPGRFSGRQFSNSRSEMNVSTLELGDSALYLCASSPGQADQPQHFGDGTRLSIL.

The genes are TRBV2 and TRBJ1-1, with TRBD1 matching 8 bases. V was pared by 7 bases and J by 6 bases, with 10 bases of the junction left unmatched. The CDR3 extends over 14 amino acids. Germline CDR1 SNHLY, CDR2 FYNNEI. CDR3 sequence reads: CASIQDRAGAEAFF. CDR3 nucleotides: TGTGCCAGCATCCAGGACAGGGCGGGGGCTGAAGCTTTCTTT.

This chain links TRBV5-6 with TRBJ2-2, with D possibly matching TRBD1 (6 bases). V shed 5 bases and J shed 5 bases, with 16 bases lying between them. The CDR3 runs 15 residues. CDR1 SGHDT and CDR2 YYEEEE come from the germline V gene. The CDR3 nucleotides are TGTGCCAGCAGTTCCGGACAGAGGGCTACCGGGGAGCTGTTTTTT. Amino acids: CASSSGQRATGELFF. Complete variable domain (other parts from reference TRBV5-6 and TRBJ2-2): DAGVTQSPTHLIKTRGQQVTLRCSPKSGHDTVSWYQQALGQGPQFIFQYYEEEERQRGNFPDRFSGHQFPNYSSELNVNALLLGDSALYLCASSSGQRATGELFFGEGSRLTVL.

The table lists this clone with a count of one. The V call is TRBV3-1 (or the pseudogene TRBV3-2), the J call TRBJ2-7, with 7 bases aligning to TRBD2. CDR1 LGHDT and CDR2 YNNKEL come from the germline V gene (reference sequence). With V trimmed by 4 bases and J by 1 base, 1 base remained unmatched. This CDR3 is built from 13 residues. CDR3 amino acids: CASSRAGSYEQYF. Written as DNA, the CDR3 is TGTGCCAGCAGCCGAGCGGGATCCTACGAGCAGTACTTC.

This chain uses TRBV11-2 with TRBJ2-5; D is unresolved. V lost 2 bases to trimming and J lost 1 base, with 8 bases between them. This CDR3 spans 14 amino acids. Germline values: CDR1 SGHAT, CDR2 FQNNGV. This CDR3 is CASSLPPSQETQYF. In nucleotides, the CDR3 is TGTGCCAGCAGCTTACCGCCCAGCCAAGAGACCCAGTACTTC.